These 27 T cell receptor beta chains originate from one sample sequenced in a study of blood T cell repertoires in COVID-19. Assay used: immunoSEQ multiplex PCR; TCRdb lists only in-frame clones, some missing. The table records just over 80,000 clones, about 76% of them present only once. Sequencing used peripheral blood. Receptor source: a man at least 80 years old with acute or convalescent COVID-19.

The J gene is TRBJ1-2, the V gene TRBV6-6; no clear D gene. Trimming pared 2 bases from V and 14 bases from J, leaving 12 bases between. The CDR3 consists of 11 residues. Looked up from germline, CDR1 is MNHNY and CDR2 is SVGAGI (reference sequence). This CDR3 is CASSYDIRTTF. The CDR3 DNA sequence: TGTGCCAGCAGTTACGACATTCGTACTACCTTC.

V gene TRBV6-6 combines with J gene TRBJ1-1; no clear D. The CDR3 length is 13 residues. Trimming pared 3 bases from V and 0 bases from J, leaving 5 bases between. In germline, CDR1 is MNHNY, CDR2 SVGAGI (reference sequence). The CDR3 DNA reads TGTGCCAGCAGTTATACATTGAACACTGAAGCTTTCTTT. Translated: CASSYTLNTEAFF.

This clone was seen more than once but under ten times. This chain joins TRBV2 and TRBJ1-5; tentatively, D is TRBD1 (6 bases). From germline, CDR1 is SNHLY and CDR2 FYNNEI. V lost 3 bases, J lost 8 bases, and 8 bases lay in between. The CDR3 is 12 amino acids. In DNA form, the CDR3 reads TGTGCCAGCAGTGAGGACAGAAAGCCCCAGCATTTT. Protein product: CASSEDRKPQHF.

The CDR3 sequence: CASSQERGLSYEQYF. The CDR3 bases are TGTGCCAGCAGCCAAGAGCGGGGACTCTCCTACGAGCAGTACTTC. The V gene is TRBV2, the J gene TRBJ2-7; TRBD2 matches at 7 bases. V dropped 6 bases and J dropped 0; count of bases not matched to a gene: 8. Germline CDR1 SNHLY, CDR2 FYNNEI. The CDR3 runs 15 residues.

The chain carries TRBV6-5 and TRBJ1-1; D is undetermined. The ends were cut back, 5 bases at V and 1 base at J, with 8 bases in the middle. The CDR3 runs to 13 residues. From germline, CDR1 is MNHEY and CDR2 SVGAGI. The CDR3 region has the DNA TGTGCCAGCAGTCTCACAGAGAACACTGAAGCTTTCTTT. As protein: CASSLTENTEAFF.

The gene calls are TRBV6-5 and TRBJ1-5; D may be TRBD1 (6 bases). Trimming removed 4 bases from V and 2 bases from J, with 12 bases in between. Germline loops: CDR1 MNHEY, CDR2 SVGAGI. This CDR3 spans 15 amino acids. CDR3 region: CASSSQGSGNQPQHF. CDR3 bases: TGTGCCAGCAGTTCTCAGGGGAGCGGCAATCAGCCCCAGCATTTT.

The V call is TRBV7-2, the J call TRBJ2-5, with 12 bases that match TRBD2. V shed 5 bases, J shed 2 bases, and the junction held 12 bases outside the gene matches. The CDR3 length is 18 residues. In germline, CDR1 is SGHTA, CDR2 FQGNSA. The CDR3 DNA follows: TGTGCCAGCAGCCTATTTAACTCCGGGACTAGCGGGCAAGAGACCCAGTACTTC. Its translation is CASSLFNSGTSGQETQYF. The full variable domain, its missing parts supplied by reference TRBV7-2 and TRBJ2-5, is GAGVSQSPSNKVTEKGKDVELRCDPISGHTALYWYRQSLGQGLEFLIYFQGNSAPDKSGLPSDRFSAERTGGSVSTLTIQRTQQEDSAVYLCASSLFNSGTSGQETQYFGPGTRLLVL.

CDR3 loop: CAIRDREEQPQHF. CDR3 sequence (DNA): TGTGCCATCAGAGACAGGGAGGAACAGCCCCAGCATTTT. The chain carries TRBV10-3 and TRBJ1-5; 7 positions agree with TRBD1. Germline V CDR1 and CDR2: ENHRY, SYGVKD. Trimming at V came to 6 bases and at J to 7 bases, leaving 6 bases not matched to a gene. The CDR3 is 13 amino acids.

The V and J genes are TRBV29-1 and TRBJ1-1; maybe TRBD1 (5 bases). The germline V gene encodes CDR1 SQVTM and CDR2 ANQGSEA. V was trimmed by 3 bases and J by 8 bases, leaving 10 bases between them. The CDR3 has 11 amino acids. This CDR3 is CSVDGRDEAFF. The CDR3 DNA follows: TGCAGCGTTGACGGGCGGGACGAAGCTTTCTTT. The variable domain in full, completed from reference TRBV29-1 and TRBJ1-1, reads SAVISQKPSRDICQRGTSLTIQCQVDSQVTMMFWYRQQPGQSLTLIATANQGSEATYESGFVIDKFPISRPNLTFSTLTVSNMSPEDSSIYLCSVDGRDEAFFGQGTRLTVV.

This chain uses TRBV28 with TRBJ2-7; D might be TRBD1 (5 bases). Trimming stripped 4 bases from V and 3 bases from J, with 7 bases between. The CDR3 length is 12 residues. The germline V gene has CDR1 MDHEN and CDR2 SYDVKM. CDR3 in DNA: TGTGCCAGCAGTTCGACAGTCTACGAGCAGTACTTC. Its protein product is CASSSTVYEQYF.

The CDR3 is CASSGRGQANTEAFF. DNA for the CDR3: TGTGCCAGCTCGGGTAGGGGACAGGCGAACACTGAAGCTTTCTTT. V gene TRBV2 combines with J gene TRBJ1-1, with 8 bases aligning to TRBD1. The CDR3 has 15 amino acids. The V and J ends lost 8 bases and 1 base, in that order; junction bases with no gene match: 9. Germline CDR1 and CDR2: SNHLY and FYNNEI.

V and J are TRBV7-2 and TRBJ2-1, with TRBD2 identical over 9 bases. This CDR3 is 18 amino acids long. V was pared by 2 bases and J by 7 bases, with 15 bases of the junction left unmatched. Germline lookup yields CDR1 SGHTA and CDR2 FQGNSA. The CDR3 protein is CASSLRPSRLAGRNEQFF. The CDR3 coding sequence is TGTGCCAGCAGCTTACGCCCCAGTAGGCTAGCGGGGAGAAATGAGCAGTTCTTC.

The chain couples TRBV5-4 to TRBJ2-5; 8 nucleotides line up with TRBD2. CDR3 length: 13 amino acids. V lost 1 base and J lost 5; bases outside the gene matches: 1. Germline lookup yields CDR1 SGHNT and CDR2 YYREEE (reference sequence). As DNA, the CDR3 is TGTGCCAGCAGCTTGCGGGAGGGGGAGACCCAGTACTTC. The encoded protein is CASSLREGETQYF.

V is TRBV7-3 and J is TRBJ2-3; TRBD2 matches at 8 bases. In germline, CDR1 is SGHTA, CDR2 FQGTGA. The CDR3 is 14 amino acids. V shed 5 bases and J 5 bases; nucleotides not matched to a gene: 6. The CDR3 spells CASSQAGEVDTQYF. Here the CDR3 DNA reads TGTGCCAGCAGCCAAGCGGGAGAGGTAGATACGCAGTATTTT.

The chain carries TRBV19 and TRBJ2-1, with 9 bases matching TRBD2. V was clipped by 5 bases and J by 5 bases; unmatched bases: 13. CDR1 and CDR2 (germline): LNHDA, SQIVND (reference sequence). This CDR3 region has 17 residues. The CDR3, as DNA: TGTGCCAGTAGTCCGGGACTAGCTCGCTCCGCAAACAATGAGCAGTTCTTC. This gives the protein CASSPGLARSANNEQFF.

The J gene is TRBJ2-7, the V gene TRBV5-1; 7 nucleotides match TRBD2. V gave up 3 bases and J gave up 2 bases; unmatched junction bases: 14. The germline CDR1 and CDR2 sequences are SGHRS and YFSETQ. The CDR3 contains 17 residues. CDR3 amino acids: CASSSRTGREAAYEQYF. The CDR3 region has the DNA TGCGCCAGCAGCTCAAGAACCGGTCGGGAGGCTGCCTACGAGCAGTACTTC.

The J gene is TRBJ2-5, the V gene TRBV3-1 (or the pseudogene TRBV3-2), with D possibly being TRBD2 (5 bases). The germline gives CDR1 LGHDT, CDR2 YNNKEL (reference sequence). V dropped 4 bases and J dropped 4 bases, with 13 bases sitting between them. This CDR3 is built from 14 residues. The CDR3 here is CASSRTPSRETQYF. CDR3 nucleotide sequence: TGTGCCAGCAGCCGAACCCCTAGCAGAGAGACCCAGTACTTC.

The chain combines TRBV5-1 with TRBJ1-2; maybe TRBD1 (5 bases). Trimming stripped 0 bases from V and 4 bases from J, with 10 bases between. There are 14 residues in the CDR3. Germline loops: CDR1 SGHRS, CDR2 YFSETQ. This chain's CDR3 is CASSLVEGLYGYTF. CDR3 nucleotides: TGCGCCAGCAGCTTGGTGGAGGGACTCTATGGCTACACCTTC.

V is TRBV29-1 and J is TRBJ2-7; 9 bases fit TRBD1. This CDR3 comprises 11 residues. Germline CDR1 and CDR2: SQVTM and ANQGSEA. The J segment lost 3 bases and the V segment lost 6 bases, leaving 0 bases of the junction unmatched. CDR3 residues: CSVTGGYEQYF. CDR3 coding DNA: TGCAGCGTGACAGGGGGCTACGAGCAGTACTTC.

The V gene is TRBV29-1, the J gene TRBJ1-4; D unresolved. V was shortened by 5 bases and J by 6 bases, with 4 bases between the two germline ends. Germline assignment: CDR1 SQVTM and CDR2 ANQGSEA. The CDR3 sequence is 10 residues long. CDR3 sequence reads: CSVLYEKLFF. CDR3 nucleotide sequence: TGCAGCGTTTTATATGAAAAACTGTTTTTT.

Only a few counts were recorded for this clone. This chain links TRBV5-1 with TRBJ1-4; 9 bases map to TRBD1. Germline CDR1 is SGHRS and CDR2 is YFSETQ. Losses at the gene ends were 3 bases for V and 5 bases for J; bases not matched to a gene: 8. This CDR3 has 16 amino acids. The CDR3, as DNA: TGCGCCAGCAGCTGGAGCACAGGGGGCTCGAATGAAAAACTGTTTTTT. It specifies CASSWSTGGSNEKLFF.

The gene calls are TRBV11-2 and TRBJ2-3; D remains unclear. Trimming removed 0 bases from V and 0 bases from J, with 4 bases in between. Per the germline V gene, CDR1 is SGHAT and CDR2 is FQNNGV. This CDR3 is 14 amino acids long. The CDR3 region is CASSLDLSTDTQYF. The CDR3, as DNA: TGTGCCAGCAGCTTAGATCTGAGCACAGATACGCAGTATTTT.

The chain couples TRBV27 to TRBJ2-2, with 7 bases matching TRBD2. Germline CDR1 is MNHEY and CDR2 is SMNVEV (reference sequence). This CDR3 region has 18 residues. V lost 0 bases and J lost 1; bases outside the gene matches: 8. The CDR3, as DNA: TGTGCCAGCAGTTTATCGATCGGGGGGTCGAAGAACACCGGGGAGCTGTTTTTT. Protein sequence: CASSLSIGGSKNTGELFF.

The genes are TRBV18 and TRBJ1-3; a possible D gene is TRBD1 (5 bases). Trimming removed 0 bases at V and 5 bases at J, with 5 bases between. From germline, CDR1 is KGHSH and CDR2 LQKENI. The CDR3 has 13 residues. Written as DNA, the CDR3 is TGTGCCAGCTCACCACCGGACAGAAACACCATATATTTT. It translates to CASSPPDRNTIYF.

CDR3: CASSSRSSGNTIYF. The CDR3, as DNA: TGTGCCAGCAGCTCCCGTAGCTCTGGAAACACCATATATTTT. The rearrangement joins TRBV7-9 to TRBJ1-3, with D unclear. CDR1 and CDR2 from the germline V gene are SEHNR and FQNEAQ (reference sequence). The CDR3 covers 14 residues. V shed 4 bases and J shed 0 bases, with 7 bases lying between them.

V is TRBV28 and J is TRBJ2-1; 8 nucleotides align to TRBD1. Germline V gives CDR1 MDHEN, CDR2 SYDVKM. CDR3 size: 15 residues. The V gene end was trimmed by 6 bases and the J gene end by 6 bases; junction bases not matched to a gene: 10. CDR3 loop: CASSTAGTGLNEQFF. CDR3 DNA sequence: TGTGCCAGCAGCACAGCCGGGACAGGACTCAATGAGCAGTTCTTC.

The V call is TRBV28, the J call TRBJ2-7; tentative D call: TRBD2 (6 bases). V shed 6 bases and J shed 5 bases, with 20 bases lying between them. Germline CDR1 is MDHEN and CDR2 is SYDVKM. The CDR3 runs to 15 residues. The CDR3 is CASSGSGGDGHEQYF. CDR3 DNA: TGTGCCAGCAGCGGGTCAGGCGGGGACGGCCACGAGCAGTACTTC.